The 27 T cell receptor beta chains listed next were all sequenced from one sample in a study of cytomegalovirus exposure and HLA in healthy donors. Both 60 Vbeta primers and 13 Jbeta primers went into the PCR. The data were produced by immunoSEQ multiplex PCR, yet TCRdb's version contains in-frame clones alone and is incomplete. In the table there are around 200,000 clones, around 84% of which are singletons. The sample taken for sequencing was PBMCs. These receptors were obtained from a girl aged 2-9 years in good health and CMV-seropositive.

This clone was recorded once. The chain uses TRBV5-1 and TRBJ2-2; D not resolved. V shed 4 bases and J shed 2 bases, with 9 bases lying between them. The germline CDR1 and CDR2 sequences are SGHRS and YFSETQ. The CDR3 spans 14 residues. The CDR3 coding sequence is TGCGCCAGCAGCCTCCAGGCTAACACCGGGGAGCTGTTTTTT. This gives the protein CASSLQANTGELFF.

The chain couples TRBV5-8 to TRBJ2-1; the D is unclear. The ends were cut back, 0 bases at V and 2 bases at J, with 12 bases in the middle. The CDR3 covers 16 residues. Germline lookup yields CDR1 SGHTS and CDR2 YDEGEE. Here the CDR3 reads CASSLETFRTYNEQFF. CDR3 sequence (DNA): TGTGCCAGCAGCTTGGAAACATTCCGAACCTACAATGAGCAGTTCTTC.

CDR3 loop: CATSRGTSGSFPYNEQFF. CDR3 sequence (DNA): TGTGCCACCAGCAGGGGGACTAGCGGGAGTTTCCCCTACAATGAGCAGTTCTTC. The chain uses TRBV15 and TRBJ2-1; 14 positions agree with TRBD2. The CDR3 covers 18 residues. V shed 3 bases and J 2 bases; nucleotides not matched to a gene: 6. CDR1 and CDR2 from the germline V gene are LNHNV and YYDKDF (reference sequence).

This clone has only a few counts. CDR3 residues: CASSPRTGWTEAFF. In DNA, the CDR3 is TGTGCCAGTAGTCCAAGGACAGGGTGGACTGAAGCTTTCTTT. V and J are TRBV19 and TRBJ1-1; 8 bases fit TRBD1. The J segment lost 5 bases and the V segment lost 5 bases, leaving 7 bases of the junction unmatched. CDR3 length: 14 amino acids. The germline V gene has CDR1 LNHDA and CDR2 SQIVND (reference sequence).

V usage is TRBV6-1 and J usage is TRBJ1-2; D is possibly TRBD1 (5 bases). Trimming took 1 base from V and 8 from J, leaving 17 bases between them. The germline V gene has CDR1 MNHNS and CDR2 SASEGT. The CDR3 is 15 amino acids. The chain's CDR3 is CASSEGRGSFRGYTF. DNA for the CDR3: TGTGCCAGCAGTGAAGGTCGGGGGAGTTTCCGAGGCTACACCTTC.

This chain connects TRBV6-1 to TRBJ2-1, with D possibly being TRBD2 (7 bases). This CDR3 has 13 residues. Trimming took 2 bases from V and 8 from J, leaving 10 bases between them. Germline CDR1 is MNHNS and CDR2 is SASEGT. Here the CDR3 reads CASSERGAYEQFF. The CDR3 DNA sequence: TGTGCCAGCAGTGAACGGGGGGCCTATGAGCAGTTCTTC.

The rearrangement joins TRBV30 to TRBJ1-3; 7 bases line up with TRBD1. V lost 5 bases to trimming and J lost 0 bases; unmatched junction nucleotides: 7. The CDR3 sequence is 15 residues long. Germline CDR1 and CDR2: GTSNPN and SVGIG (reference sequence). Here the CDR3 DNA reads TGTGCCTGGGGGTGGGACAGCTTCTCTGGAAACACCATATATTTT. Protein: CAWGWDSFSGNTIYF.

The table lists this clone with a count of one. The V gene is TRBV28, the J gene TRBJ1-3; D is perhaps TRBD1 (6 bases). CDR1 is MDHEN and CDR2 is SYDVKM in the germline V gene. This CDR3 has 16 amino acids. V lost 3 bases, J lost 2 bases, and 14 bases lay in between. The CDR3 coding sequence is TGTGCCAGCAGTTTTGTACCACGGACAGCTGGAAACACCATATATTTT. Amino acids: CASSFVPRTAGNTIYF.

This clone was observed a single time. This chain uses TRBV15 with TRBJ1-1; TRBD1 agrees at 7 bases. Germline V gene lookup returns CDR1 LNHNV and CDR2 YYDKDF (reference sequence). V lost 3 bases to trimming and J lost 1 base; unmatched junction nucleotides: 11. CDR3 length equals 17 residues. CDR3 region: CATSSDSLWDRNTEAFF. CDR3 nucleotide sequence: TGTGCCACCAGCAGCGATAGCCTATGGGACAGGAACACTGAAGCTTTCTTT. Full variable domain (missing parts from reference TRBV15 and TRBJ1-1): DAMVIQNPRYQVTQFGKPVTLSCSQTLNHNVMYWYQQKSSQAPKLLFHYYDKDFNNEADTPDNFQSRRPNTSFCFLDIRSPGLGDTAMYLCATSSDSLWDRNTEAFFGQGTRLTVV.

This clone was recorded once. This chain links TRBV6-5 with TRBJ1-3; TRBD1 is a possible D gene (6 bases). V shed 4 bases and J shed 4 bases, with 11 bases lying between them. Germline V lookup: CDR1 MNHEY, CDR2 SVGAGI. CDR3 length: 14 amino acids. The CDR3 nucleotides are TGTGCCAGCAGTTTCAACAGGGCGGGAAACACCATATATTTT. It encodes CASSFNRAGNTIYF.

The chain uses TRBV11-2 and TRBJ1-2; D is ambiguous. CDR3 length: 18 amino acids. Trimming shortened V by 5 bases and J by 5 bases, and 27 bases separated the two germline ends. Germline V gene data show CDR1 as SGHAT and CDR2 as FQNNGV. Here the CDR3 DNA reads TGTGCCAGCAGCACGCTTCGATTAAAGACGGGCGGGTCTTATGGCTACACCTTC. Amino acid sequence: CASSTLRLKTGGSYGYTF.

This CDR3 is CASSLAGGRGNEQFF. CDR3 nucleotides: TGTGCCAGCAGCTTAGCAGGGGGCAGGGGCAATGAGCAGTTCTTC. This chain connects TRBV7-2 to TRBJ2-1, with TRBD1 identical over 7 bases. Unmatched junction bases numbered 5, after V lost 0 bases and J lost 6 bases. The CDR3 length is 15 residues. Germline lookup yields CDR1 SGHTA and CDR2 FQGNSA.

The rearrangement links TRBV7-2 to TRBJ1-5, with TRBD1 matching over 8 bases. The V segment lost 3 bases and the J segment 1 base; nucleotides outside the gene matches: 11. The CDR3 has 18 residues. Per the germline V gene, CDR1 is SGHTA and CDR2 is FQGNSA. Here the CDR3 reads CASSFYQGTGLSNQPQHF. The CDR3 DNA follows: TGTGCCAGCAGCTTTTATCAGGGGACAGGTTTGAGCAATCAGCCCCAGCATTTT. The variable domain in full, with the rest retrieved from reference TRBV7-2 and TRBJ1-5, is GAGVSQSPSNKVTEKGKDVELRCDPISGHTALYWYRQSLGQGLEFLIYFQGNSAPDKSGLPSDRFSAERTGGSVSTLTIQRTQQEDSAVYLCASSFYQGTGLSNQPQHFGDGTRLSIL.

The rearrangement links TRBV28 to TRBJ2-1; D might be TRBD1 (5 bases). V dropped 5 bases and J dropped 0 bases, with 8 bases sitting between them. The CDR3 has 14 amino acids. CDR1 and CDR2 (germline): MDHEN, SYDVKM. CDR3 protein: CASSPQGSYNEQFF. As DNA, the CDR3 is TGTGCCAGCAGTCCGCAGGGCTCCTACAATGAGCAGTTCTTC.

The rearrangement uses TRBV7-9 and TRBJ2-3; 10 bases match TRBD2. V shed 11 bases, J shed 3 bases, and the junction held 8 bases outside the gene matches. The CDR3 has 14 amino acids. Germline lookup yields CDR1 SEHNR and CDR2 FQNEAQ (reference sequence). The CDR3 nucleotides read TGTGCCGTCCTAGCGGGAGAAGCGACAGATACGCAGTATTTT. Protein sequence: CAVLAGEATDTQYF. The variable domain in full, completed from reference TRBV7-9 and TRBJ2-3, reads DTGVSQNPRHKITKRGQNVTFRCDPISEHNRLYWYRQTLGQGPEFLTYFQNEAQLEKSRLLSDRFSAERPKGSFSTLEIQRTEQGDSAMYLCAVLAGEATDTQYFGPGTRLTVL.

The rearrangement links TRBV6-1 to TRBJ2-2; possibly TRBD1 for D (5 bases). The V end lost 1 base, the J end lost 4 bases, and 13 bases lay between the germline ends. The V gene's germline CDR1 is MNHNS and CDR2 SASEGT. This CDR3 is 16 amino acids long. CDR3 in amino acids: CASSEGVGQPTGELFF. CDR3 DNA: TGTGCCAGCAGTGAAGGGGTCGGACAACCCACCGGGGAGCTGTTTTTT.

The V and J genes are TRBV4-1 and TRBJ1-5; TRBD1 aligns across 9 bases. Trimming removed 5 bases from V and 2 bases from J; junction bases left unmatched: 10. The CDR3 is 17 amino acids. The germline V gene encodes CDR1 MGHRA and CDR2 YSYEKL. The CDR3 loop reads CASSTSGTGLGNQPQHF. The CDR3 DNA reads TGCGCCAGCAGCACCTCCGGGACAGGGCTCGGCAATCAGCCCCAGCATTTT.

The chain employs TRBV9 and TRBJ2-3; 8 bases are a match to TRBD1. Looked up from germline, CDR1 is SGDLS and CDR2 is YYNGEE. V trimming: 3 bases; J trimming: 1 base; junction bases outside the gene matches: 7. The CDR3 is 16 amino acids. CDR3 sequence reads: CASSATGGRGTDTQYF. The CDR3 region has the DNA TGTGCCAGCAGCGCCACAGGGGGTAGAGGCACAGATACGCAGTATTTT.

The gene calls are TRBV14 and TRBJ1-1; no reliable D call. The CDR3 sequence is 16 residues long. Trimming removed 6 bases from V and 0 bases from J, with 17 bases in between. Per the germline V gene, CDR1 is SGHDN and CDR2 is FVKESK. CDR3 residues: CASSVRPSLMNTEAFF. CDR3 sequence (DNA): TGTGCCAGCAGTGTGAGGCCAAGTCTCATGAACACTGAAGCTTTCTTT.

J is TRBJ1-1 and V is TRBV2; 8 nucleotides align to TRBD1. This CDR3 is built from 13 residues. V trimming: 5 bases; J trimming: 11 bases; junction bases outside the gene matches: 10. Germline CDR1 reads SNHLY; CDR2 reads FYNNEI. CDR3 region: CASSSQGGFRAFF. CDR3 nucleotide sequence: TGTGCCAGCAGTTCACAGGGGGGGTTCAGGGCTTTCTTT.

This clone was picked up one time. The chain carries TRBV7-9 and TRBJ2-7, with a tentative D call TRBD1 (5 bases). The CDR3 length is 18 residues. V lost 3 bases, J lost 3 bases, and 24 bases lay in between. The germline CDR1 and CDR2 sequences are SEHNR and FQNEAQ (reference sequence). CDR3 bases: TGTGCCAGCAGCTTTCAGGGTAGGTCTTCGGGCTCCGTCTACGAGCAGTACTTC. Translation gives CASSFQGRSSGSVYEQYF.

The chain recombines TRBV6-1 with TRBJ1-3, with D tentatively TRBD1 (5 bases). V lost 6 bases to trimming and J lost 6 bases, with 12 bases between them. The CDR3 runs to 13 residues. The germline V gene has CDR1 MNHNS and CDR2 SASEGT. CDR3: CASRITGVNTIYF. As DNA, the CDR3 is TGTGCCAGCAGAATTACAGGAGTAAACACCATATATTTT.

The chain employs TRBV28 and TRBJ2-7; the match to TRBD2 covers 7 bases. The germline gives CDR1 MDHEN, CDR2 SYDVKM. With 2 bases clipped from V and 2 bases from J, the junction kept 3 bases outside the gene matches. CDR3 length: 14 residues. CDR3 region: CASSLPGGTYEQYF. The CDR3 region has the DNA TGTGCCAGCAGTTTACCGGGAGGAACCTACGAGCAGTACTTC.

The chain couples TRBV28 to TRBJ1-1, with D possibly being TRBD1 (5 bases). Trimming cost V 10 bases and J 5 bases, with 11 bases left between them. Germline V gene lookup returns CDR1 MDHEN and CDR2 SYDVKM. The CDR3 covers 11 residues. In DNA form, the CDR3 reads TGTGCCACCCAGAAGGGGACTGAAGCTTTCTTT. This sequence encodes CATQKGTEAFF.

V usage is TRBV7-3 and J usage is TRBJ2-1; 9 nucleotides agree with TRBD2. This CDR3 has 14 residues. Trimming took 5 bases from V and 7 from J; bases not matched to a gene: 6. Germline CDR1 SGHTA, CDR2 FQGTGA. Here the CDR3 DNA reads TGTGCCAGCAGCCAGCTAGGACTAGCGAATGAGCAGTTCTTC. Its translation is CASSQLGLANEQFF.

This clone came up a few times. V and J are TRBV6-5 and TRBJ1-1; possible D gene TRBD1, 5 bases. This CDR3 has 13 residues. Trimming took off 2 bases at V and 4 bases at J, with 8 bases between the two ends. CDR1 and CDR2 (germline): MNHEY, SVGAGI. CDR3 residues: CASSYGGGTEAFF. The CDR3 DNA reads TGTGCCAGCAGTTACGGCGGGGGCACTGAAGCTTTCTTT.

The CDR3 here is CASSYTGVGSNQPQHF. CDR3 DNA sequence: TGTGCCAGCAGTTACACAGGGGTAGGTAGCAATCAGCCCCAGCATTTT. The chain links TRBV6-5 to TRBJ1-5; 7 bases are a match to TRBD1. The trim removed 2 bases at V and 0 bases at J, leaving 4 bases unmatched. CDR1 is MNHEY and CDR2 is SVGAGI in the germline V gene. The CDR3 consists of 16 residues.